The clone carrying this T cell receptor (beta chain) was seen once. The antigen is unknown. This record comes from a study of T-cell memory formation after mild COVID-19. Whole-study context: Clustering of TCRs was largely donor specific.

Employing constant-segment primers, 5'RACE generated TCR alpha and TCR beta cDNA libraries bearing sample barcodes and UMIs. TCRdb re-called the 5' RACE reads with MiXCR, one entry per CDR3 protein. The sample consists of 7,300 or so distinct CDR3 sequences, 58% of them appearing once. V shed 6 bases and J 0 bases; nucleotides not matched to a gene: 6. The CDR3 extends over 16 amino acids. Study outcomes and limitations: CD4+ contracting clones were mainly CM and EM; CD8+ ones, EMRA.

Specimen: PBMCs or a T cell subset sorted from them (not recorded which). The genes are TRBV12-3 or TRBV12-4 and TRBJ2-5, with TRBD1 matching 11 bases. This clonotype originated in an adult who had mild COVID-19 (a few samples of this study predate the infection). Cell type and time point are not known. The CDR3 DNA reads TGTGCCAGCAGCCCCGGGACAGGGGGACACCAAGAGACCCAGTACTTC. Its translation: CASSPGTGGHQETQYF.